This is a list of T cell receptor beta chains from one sample in a study of CD8+ T cells in alopecia areata. Assay: immunoSEQ multiplex PCR; the TCRdb copy retains only in-frame clones and omits some. The table shows about 180,000 clones, with 65% to 75% occurring only once. Sequenced material: CD8+ T cells sorted from blood, taken at week 0. The receptor set was obtained from a human donor with alopecia areata. Each CDR3 is given with its conserved first and last residue. D genes are given only for firm matches. The size field is filled for only some rows; it gives once, few, many or a size class.

TRBD1 | TRBJ1-1 | TRBV15 | NA | TGTGCCACCAGCAGAGCCGGGACAGGGTTGGCTTTCTTT | CATSRAGTGLAFF
NA | TRBJ2-1 | TRBV13 | few | TGTGCCAGCAGCTGGTCGGCTGGAGGCTACAATGAGCAGTTCTTC | CASSWSAGGYNEQFF
NA | TRBJ1-2 | TRBV29-1 | NA | TGCGGGGCTCTAGATCCCGACAAATTTTATGGCTACACCTTC | CGALDPDKFYGYTF
NA | TRBJ2-7 | TRBV27 | once | TGTGCCAGCAGTTTAGGACACCGGGACCCCCTCTACGAGCAGTACTTC | CASSLGHRDPLYEQYF
NA | TRBJ2-7 | TRBV9 | NA | TGTGCCAGCAGCGTAAGCGACGCCGAGTACGAGCAGTACTTC | CASSVSDAEYEQYF
NA | TRBJ2-4 | TRBV11-2 | NA | TGTGCCAGCAGCCCAGGGCTCATTCAGTACTTC | CASSPGLIQYF
NA | TRBJ1-5 | TRBV5-1 | NA | TGCGCCAGCAGCTTGGGGATAAATCAGCCCCTGCATTTT | CASSLGINQPLHF
TRBD2 | TRBJ2-5 | TRBV7-8 | NA | TGTGCCAGCAGCTTTAGCGGGGGATCCCAAGAGACCCAGTACTTC | CASSFSGGSQETQYF
NA | TRBJ2-1 | TRBV9 | once | TGTGCCAGCAGCGTAGTGTACAGCTCCTACAATGAGCAGTTCTTC | CASSVVYSSYNEQFF
NA | TRBJ1-1 | TRBV5-6 | few | TGTGCCAGCAGCTTAGGAGTATCTGAAGCTTTCTTT | CASSLGVSEAFF
NA | TRBJ2-3 | TRBV29-1 | few | TGCAGCGTTGAAAAGGGGCTGGGCACAGATACGCAGTATTTT | CSVEKGLGTDTQYF
TRBD1 | TRBJ1-1 | TRBV27 | NA | TGTGCCAGCAGTTTGGGGACAGGGAACACTGAAGCTTTCTTT | CASSLGTGNTEAFF
NA | TRBJ1-1 | TRBV4-1 | NA | TGCGCCAGCAGCCAGTGGACAGCGAACACTGAAGCTTTCTTT | CASSQWTANTEAFF
TRBD1 | TRBJ2-2 | TRBV5-1 | NA | TGCGCCAGCAGCCCGTGGGGACAGGAAAACACCGGGGAGCTGTTTTTT | CASSPWGQENTGELFF
NA | TRBJ2-5 | TRBV6-1 | NA | TGTGCCAGCAGTGAAGCCTGGGGGAAGCAAGAGACCCAGTACTTC | CASSEAWGKQETQYF
NA | TRBJ2-5 | TRBV5-1 | NA | TGCGCCAGCAGCTTGACAACACAGGCCAGGGAGACCCAGTACTTC | CASSLTTQARETQYF
NA | TRBJ1-5 | TRBV4-1 | NA | TGCGCCAGCAGCCAACTGTGGGGTTATAGCAATCAGCCCCAGCATTTT | CASSQLWGYSNQPQHF
NA | TRBJ1-4 | TRBV14 | few | TGTGCCAGCAGCCAAGATTGGCCCGATGAAAAACTGTTTTTT | CASSQDWPDEKLFF
TRBD2 | TRBJ2-1 | TRBV4-1 | few | TGCGCCAGCAGCCCAACAGGTGGGCTAGCGGGGGGGAATGAGCAGTTCTTC | CASSPTGGLAGGNEQFF
NA | TRBJ1-5 | TRBV6-5 | NA | TGTGCCAGCAGAGCGGGCGTCAATCAGCCCCAGCATTTT | CASRAGVNQPQHF
NA | TRBJ2-3 | TRBV4-1 | NA | TGCGCCAGCACCCAAGATATTTGGCGGGGTACGCAGTATTTT | CASTQDIWRGTQYF
TRBD1 | TRBJ2-7 | TRBV29-1 | few | TGCAGCGTTGAGTCGGGACAGGGCTACGAGCAGTACTTC | CSVESGQGYEQYF
TRBD1 | TRBJ1-2 | TRBV4-1 | NA | TGCGCCAGCAGCCAAAGGACAGGGGGCAACTATGGCTACACCTTC | CASSQRTGGNYGYTF
NA | TRBJ1-2 | TRBV11-2 | NA | TGTGCCAGCAGCCGGGCGGGGGGCTACACCTTC | CASSRAGGYTF
NA | TRBJ2-5 | TRBV2 | NA | TGTGCCAGCAGTGACGGTGGGAGACTCCCCGAGACCCAGTACTTC | CASSDGGRLPETQYF
TRBD1 | TRBJ1-5 | TRBV7-9 | once | TGTGCCAGCAGCTTAGCGGACAGGGGGCCTGATCAGCCCCAGCATTTT | CASSLADRGPDQPQHF
NA | TRBJ1-2 | TRBV9 | NA | TGTGCCAGCAGCCCCGATTTGGGTGACAGCGGCTATGGCTACACCTTC | CASSPDLGDSGYGYTF
NA | TRBJ2-7 | TRBV13 | NA | TGTGCCAGCAGCTCCGCCGGGGGACACCCTTACGAGCAGTACTTC | CASSSAGGHPYEQYF
TRBD2 | TRBJ2-3 | TRBV7-8 | NA | TGTGCCAGCGGCCATCCGATAGCGGGGGATAGCACAGATACGCAGTATTTT | CASGHPIAGDSTDTQYF
NA | TRBJ2-7 | TRBV4-1 | NA | TGCGCCAGCAGCCAAGTTTCGGGTGACGGCGAGCAGTACTTC | CASSQVSGDGEQYF
TRBD1 | TRBJ2-7 | TRBV5-1 | NA | TGCGCCAGCAGCAGCACAGGGGGGGAGCAGTACTTC | CASSSTGGEQYF
NA | TRBJ2-6 | TRBV5-1 | NA | TGCGCCAGCAGCTTAGGAGGCAGCTCTGGGGCCAACGTCCTGACTTTC | CASSLGGSSGANVLTF
TRBD1 | TRBJ1-2 | TRBV4-1 | few | TGCGCCAGCAGCCAAGAGGCAGGGGGATCCTATGGCTACACCTTC | CASSQEAGGSYGYTF
TRBD1 | TRBJ2-5 | TRBV5-1 | NA | TGCGCCAGCAGCGGAGGGACAGGGCGAGAGACCCAGTACTTC | CASSGGTGRETQYF
NA | TRBJ1-2 | TRBV6-1 | NA | TGTGCCAGCAGTGAACGAGGACAGAACTATGGCTACACCTTC | CASSERGQNYGYTF
NA | TRBJ1-1 | TRBV30 | NA | TGTGCCTGGAGTATTGGGACACCGAACACTGAAGCTTTCTTT | CAWSIGTPNTEAFF
NA | TRBJ2-3 | TRBV18 | NA | TGTGCCAGCTCACGACCAAAGACAGGACTTGGCACAGATACGCAGTATTTT | CASSRPKTGLGTDTQYF
NA | TRBJ2-7 | TRBV15 | NA | TGTGCCACCAGCAGGGCCACCGGGACCGAGTCCTACGAGCAGTACTTC | CATSRATGTESYEQYF
NA | TRBJ1-5 | TRBV15 | NA | TGTGCCACCAGCAGAGATGCTAATCCATGGGGCAATCAGCCCCAGCATTTT | CATSRDANPWGNQPQHF